The 20 T cell receptor beta chains given below trace back to one sample, sequenced in a study of cytomegalovirus exposure and HLA in healthy donors. It was with 60 Vbeta and 13 Jbeta primers that the PCR ran. Assay: immunoSEQ multiplex PCR; the TCRdb copy retains only in-frame clones and omits some. The sample holds more than 130,000 clones, 75% to 80% seen once. Material: PBMCs. The receptors were sampled from a woman between 45 and 60 years old in good health and CMV-seronegative.

Comments on this clone: This sample also contains other DNA sequences that code for the same CDR3. The chain uses TRBV7-9 and TRBJ1-3; D gene unclear. The germline V and J ends were trimmed by 1 base and 0 bases, with 13 bases remaining between them. The germline V gene has CDR1 SEHNR and CDR2 FQNEAQ (reference sequence). The CDR3 has 17 residues. The CDR3 is CASSLEVGSSSGNTIYF. The CDR3, as DNA: TGTGCCAGCAGCTTAGAGGTGGGGAGCAGCTCTGGAAACACCATATATTTT.

This clone was seen only a few times. The genes are TRBV6-5 and TRBJ1-1, with TRBD1 as a possible D gene (6 bases). Per germline, CDR1 MNHEY and CDR2 SVGAGI. This CDR3 is built from 14 residues. V shed 4 bases and J shed 5 bases, with 14 bases lying between them. The CDR3 DNA is TGTGCCAGCAGTTCCGCCAACAGGGAGACTGAAGCTTTCTTT. Translation: CASSSANRETEAFF.

The chain links TRBV28 to TRBJ2-7; 7 bases fit TRBD1. Trimming at V came to 4 bases and at J to 3 bases, leaving 3 bases not matched to a gene. This CDR3 region has 13 residues. The germline V gene has CDR1 MDHEN and CDR2 SYDVKM. The CDR3 loop reads CASSSRDSYEQYF. The CDR3 coding sequence is TGTGCCAGCAGTTCCCGGGACAGCTACGAGCAGTACTTC.

The chain employs TRBV15 and TRBJ2-5; 8 nucleotides agree with TRBD1. CDR1 and CDR2 from the germline V gene are LNHNV and YYDKDF (reference sequence). After removal of 3 bases from V and 1 base from J, the junction contained 1 base not matched to a gene. The CDR3 is 14 amino acids. CDR3 residues: CATSRDRAQETQYF. CDR3 nucleotides: TGTGCCACCAGCAGGGACAGGGCCCAAGAGACCCAGTACTTC.

The chain joins TRBV7-8 to TRBJ1-2, with D maybe TRBD1 (5 bases). Trimming pared 2 bases from V and 7 bases from J, leaving 17 bases between. CDR3 length: 15 residues. Germline CDR1 reads SGHVS; CDR2 reads FQNEAQ. CDR3 in amino acids: CASSLREGAISGYTF. The CDR3 region has the DNA TGTGCCAGCAGCTTAAGGGAAGGGGCGATTAGTGGCTACACCTTC.

By sample share, this clone is medium-sized. The V call is TRBV4-3, the J call TRBJ1-6; D gene uncertain. CDR3 length: 14 amino acids. V was cut by 0 bases and J by 6 bases, with 6 bases left in between. Germline V CDR1 and CDR2: LGHNA, YSLEER. Here the CDR3 reads CASSQDGFNSPLHF. The CDR3 DNA reads as TGCGCCAGCAGCCAAGATGGCTTTAATTCACCCCTCCACTTT.

This chain links TRBV4-2 with TRBJ2-5; TRBD2 matches 12 bases. Per germline, CDR1 LGHNA and CDR2 YNFKEQ. V lost 0 bases, J lost 4 bases, and 6 bases stayed unmatched. The CDR3 is 17 residues long. CDR3 protein: CASSQEATSGGRETQYF. The CDR3, as DNA: TGTGCCAGCAGCCAAGAAGCGACTAGCGGGGGAAGAGAGACCCAGTACTTC.

This clone was observed a few times. The rearrangement uses TRBV18 and TRBJ1-3; 10 nucleotides match TRBD1. The V and J ends lost 3 bases and 3 bases, in that order; junction bases with no gene match: 5. Germline CDR1 and CDR2: KGHSH and LQKENI. The CDR3 sequence is 16 residues long. The CDR3 sequence is CASSPSGTGVGNTIYF. CDR3 coding DNA: TGTGCCAGCTCACCTTCCGGGACAGGGGTTGGAAACACCATATATTTT.

The chain is built from TRBV7-9 and TRBJ1-2; 7 bases line up with TRBD1. The CDR3 is 14 amino acids. Trimming took 5 bases from V and 4 from J; bases not matched to a gene: 7. The germline V gene encodes CDR1 SEHNR and CDR2 FQNEAQ (reference sequence). CDR3 protein: CASSRDSGLYGYTF. DNA of the CDR3: TGTGCCAGCAGCCGGGACAGCGGACTCTATGGCTACACCTTC.

The gene calls are TRBV2 and TRBJ2-3; 14 bases agree with TRBD2. V dropped 6 bases and J dropped 6; count of bases not matched to a gene: 5. The CDR3 covers 15 residues. Germline V gene data show CDR1 as SNHLY and CDR2 as FYNNEI. CDR3 sequence: CASSWTSGGFDTQYF. The CDR3 nucleotides are TGTGCCAGCAGCTGGACTAGCGGGGGGTTCGATACGCAGTATTTT.

V and J are TRBV7-6 and TRBJ1-3; D gene uncertain. CDR1 is SGHVS, CDR2 FNYEAQ, per germline. CDR3 length: 14 residues. V gave up 0 bases and J gave up 0 bases, with 3 bases separating them. CDR3 loop: CASSLAYSGNTIYF. The DNA of the CDR3 is TGTGCCAGCAGCTTAGCGTACTCTGGAAACACCATATATTTT.

The chain recombines TRBV6-5 with TRBJ1-5, with D possibly TRBD1 on 5 matching bases. CDR3 length equals 15 residues. V dropped 2 bases and J dropped 0 bases, with 8 bases sitting between them. Germline V CDR1 and CDR2: MNHEY, SVGAGI. CDR3 protein: CASSYRQNSNQPQHF. DNA for the CDR3: TGTGCCAGCAGTTACCGACAGAATAGCAATCAGCCCCAGCATTTT.

The rearrangement links TRBV5-1 to TRBJ2-5; TRBD2 might be the D (7 bases). Between the trimmed V and J ends, which lost 3 bases and 4 bases, there was a span of 13 bases. The CDR3 has 14 amino acids. Per the germline V gene, CDR1 is SGHRS and CDR2 is YFSETQ. Here the CDR3 reads CASSSDGGLETQYF. The CDR3 DNA reads as TGCGCCAGCAGCTCGGACGGGGGGCTAGAGACCCAGTACTTC.

This sequence joins TRBV7-2 and TRBJ1-5; 11 nucleotides line up with TRBD1. The V and J ends lost 4 bases and 2 bases, in that order; junction bases with no gene match: 7. Germline V gene sequence: CDR1 SGHTA, CDR2 FQGNSA. The CDR3 consists of 17 residues. This CDR3 is CASSWGQGVLGNQPQHF. For the CDR3, the DNA is TGTGCCAGCAGCTGGGGACAGGGGGTGCTTGGCAATCAGCCCCAGCATTTT.

The chain links TRBV25-1 to TRBJ2-5; unclear D gene. The CDR3 consists of 14 residues. Germline V gene lookup returns CDR1 MGHDK and CDR2 SYGVNS. V was clipped by 2 bases and J by 1 base, with 8 bases between them. The CDR3 DNA is TGTGCCAGCAGTGAACCCAGAACCCAAGAGACCCAGTACTTC. Protein product: CASSEPRTQETQYF. Filled out from reference TRBV25-1 and TRBJ2-5, the complete variable domain reads EADIYQTPRYLVIGTGKKITLECSQTMGHDKMYWYQQDPGMELHLIHYSYGVNSTEKGDLSSESTVSRIRTEHFPLTLESARPSHTSQYLCASSEPRTQETQYFGPGTRLLVL.

The chain joins TRBV30 to TRBJ1-5; 7 positions agree with TRBD1. Germline values: CDR1 GTSNPN, CDR2 SVGIG (reference sequence). After removal of 2 bases from V and 0 bases from J, the junction contained 4 bases not matched to a gene. The CDR3 has 15 residues. The CDR3 reads CAWSRGQFSNQPQHF. Written as DNA, the CDR3 is TGTGCCTGGAGTAGGGGACAGTTTAGCAATCAGCCCCAGCATTTT.

V is TRBV9 and J is TRBJ2-7; 9 bases map to TRBD1. The V gene's germline CDR1 is SGDLS and CDR2 YYNGEE. The V gene end was trimmed by 4 bases and the J gene end by 1 base; junction bases not matched to a gene: 6. This CDR3 has 15 residues. CDR3 nucleotides: TGTGCCAGCAGCCCCCGGACAGGGGTATCCTACGAGCAGTACTTC. Protein sequence: CASSPRTGVSYEQYF.

This clone was picked up a small number of times. V gene TRBV6-5 combines with J gene TRBJ1-1, with 7 positions matching TRBD1. V was clipped by 6 bases and J by 5 bases; unmatched bases: 12. This CDR3 is built from 15 residues. Per the germline V gene, CDR1 is MNHEY and CDR2 is SVGAGI. The chain's CDR3 is CASRSDDRAKTEAFF. Written as DNA, the CDR3 is TGTGCCAGCAGATCCGACGACAGGGCAAAGACTGAAGCTTTCTTT.

CDR3 in amino acids: CATSSGQGSEKLFF. The CDR3 region has the DNA TGTGCCACCTCCTCCGGACAGGGATCAGAAAAACTGTTTTTT. This rearrangement joins TRBV19 to TRBJ1-4; the match to TRBD1 covers 8 bases. V lost 10 bases, J lost 8 bases, and 12 bases stayed unmatched. This CDR3 has 14 amino acids. Looked up from germline, CDR1 is LNHDA and CDR2 is SQIVND (reference sequence).

This chain links TRBV5-1 with TRBJ1-2, with a possible D match to TRBD1 (6 bases). The germline V gene encodes CDR1 SGHRS and CDR2 YFSETQ. Trimming removed 0 bases from V and 6 bases from J, with 15 bases in between. The CDR3 has 15 amino acids. CDR3 nucleotide sequence: TGCGCCAGCAGCTTGGAGGCAGGGGTTTACGATGGCTACACCTTC. The encoded protein is CASSLEAGVYDGYTF.